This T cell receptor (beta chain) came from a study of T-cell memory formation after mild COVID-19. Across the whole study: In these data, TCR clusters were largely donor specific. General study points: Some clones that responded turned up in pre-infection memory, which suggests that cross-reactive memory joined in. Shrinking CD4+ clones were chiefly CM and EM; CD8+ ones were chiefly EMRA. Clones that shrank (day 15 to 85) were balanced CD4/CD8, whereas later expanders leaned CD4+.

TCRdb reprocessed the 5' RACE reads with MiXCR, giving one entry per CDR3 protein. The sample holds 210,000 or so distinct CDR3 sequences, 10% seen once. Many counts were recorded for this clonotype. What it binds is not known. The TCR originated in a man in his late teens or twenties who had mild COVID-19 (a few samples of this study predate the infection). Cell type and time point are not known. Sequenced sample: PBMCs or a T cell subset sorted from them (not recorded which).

CDR3 sequence reads: CASRTRESQYF. CDR3 DNA: TGTGCCAGCAGGACCAGGGAGTCGCAGTATTTT. The V and J genes are TRBV11-2 and TRBJ2-3; D tentatively reads TRBD1 or TRBD2 (5 bases each). The CDR3 runs to 11 residues. Trimming took off 6 bases at V and 10 bases at J, with 11 bases between the two ends. Germline V gene lookup returns CDR1 SGHAT and CDR2 FQNNGV. The full variable domain, its missing parts supplied by reference TRBV11-2 and TRBJ2-3, is EAGVAQSPRYKIIEKRQSVAFWCNPISGHATLYWYQQILGQGPKLLIQFQNNGVVDDSQLPKDRFSAERLKGVDSTLKIQPAKLEDSAVYLCASRTRESQYFGPGTRLTVL.